A single sample is the source of the 14 T cell receptor beta chains below, sequenced in a study of human T cells and chemical hapten exposure. TCRdb ran MiXCR on the RACE reads and lists one entry per CDR3 protein. The sample carries approximately 370,000 distinct CDR3 sequences, about 5% recorded once. Documented time point: pre-sensitization, week 0. Treatment: therapeutic diphenylcyclopropenone sensitization with weekly scalp DPC. Specimen: whole blood, collected in connection with sensitization to the hapten diphenylcyclopropenone (DPC). The receptor source for this set is a woman between 18 and 29 years old with alopecia areata. Some clones in this sample may be carry-over from other donors' samples.

There are many counts of this clonotype. The genes are TRBV6-1 and TRBJ1-5, with 8 bases identical to TRBD1. The V segment lost 3 bases and the J segment 7 bases; nucleotides outside the gene matches: 8. This CDR3 is 15 amino acids long. Germline CDR1 reads MNHNS; CDR2 reads SASEGT. CDR3 bases: TGTGCCAGCAGTGAGGCCGGACAGGGCAGGCAGCCCCAGCATTTT. This codes for CASSEAGQGRQPQHF.

This clonotype was seen a few times. The CDR3 DNA follows: TGTGCCAGCAGTTTGGACCGGAGCTCTGGAAACACCATATATTTT. Translating it yields CASSLDRSSGNTIYF. The J gene is TRBJ1-3, the V gene TRBV28; D unclear. V was trimmed by 3 bases and J by 0 bases, leaving 9 bases between them. The CDR3 totals 15 residues. CDR1 and CDR2 from the germline V gene are MDHEN and SYDVKM.

This clonotype was counted a few times. In DNA form, the CDR3 reads TGTGCCAGCAGTTTAATCGGGGGTGAAGCTTTCTTT. Its protein product is CASSLIGGEAFF. The V gene is TRBV28, the J gene TRBJ1-1; tentative D call: TRBD1 (5 bases). The CDR3 spans 12 residues. Germline CDR1 reads MDHEN; CDR2 reads SYDVKM. Trimming left V 2 bases short and J 7 bases short, with 8 bases between.

Ten or more counts support this clonotype. The gene calls are TRBV12-3 or TRBV12-4 and TRBJ2-7, with D possibly TRBD1 on 6 matching bases. This CDR3 has 13 residues. Trimming cost V 4 bases and J 3 bases, with 10 bases left between them. Written as DNA, the CDR3 is TGTGCCAGCAGTTCCCTGACAGGCTACGAGCAGTACTTC. Protein product: CASSSLTGYEQYF.

This clonotype was counted only a few times. J is TRBJ1-2 and V is TRBV7-2; D unresolved. This CDR3 is 14 amino acids long. V lost 5 bases and J 0 bases, leaving 10 bases between the germline ends. Germline V gives CDR1 SGHTA, CDR2 FQGNSA. The CDR3, as DNA: TGTGCCAGCAGCCCGTCCAGAGCTAACTATGGCTACACCTTC. It translates to CASSPSRANYGYTF.

This clonotype has only a few counts. The V call is TRBV9, the J call TRBJ2-6; 7 bases match TRBD1. Per the germline V gene, CDR1 is SGDLS and CDR2 is YYNGEE. J lost 0 bases, V lost 4 bases, and 4 bases had no gene match. CDR3 length equals 16 residues. CDR3 residues: CASSSTGASGANVLTF. In nucleotides, the CDR3 is TGTGCCAGCAGCTCCACAGGGGCCTCTGGGGCCAACGTCCTGACTTTC.

This clonotype was seen repeatedly, ten times or more. The V and J genes are TRBV10-3 and TRBJ2-7; the D is unclear. Germline CDR1 ENHRY, CDR2 SYGVKD. With 8 bases removed from V and 4 bases from J, the gap between germline ends came to 15 bases. The CDR3 spans 13 residues. Written as DNA, the CDR3 is TGTGCCATCCAGGACCGACCAGTATACGAGCAGTACTTC. This encodes CAIQDRPVYEQYF.

This clonotype was recorded many times. V is TRBV12-3 or TRBV12-4 and J is TRBJ2-7; D gene uncertain. This CDR3 region has 13 residues. Trimming shortened V by 4 bases and J by 5 bases, and 12 bases separated the two germline ends. CDR3 nucleotides: TGTGCCAGCAGTTCCCCCCCCAGCGACGAGCAGTACTTC. Residues: CASSSPPSDEQYF.

The gene calls are TRBV7-9 and TRBJ2-1; either TRBD1 or TRBD2 may supply D (5 bases each). The CDR3 totals 17 residues. V shed 5 bases and J shed 0 bases, with 17 bases lying between them. Germline V CDR1 and CDR2: SEHNR, FQNEAQ (reference sequence). DNA of the CDR3: TGTGCCAGCAGCGGGACGCCTGGGCAGGGCTCCTACAATGAGCAGTTCTTC. This sequence encodes CASSGTPGQGSYNEQFF.

The genes are TRBV2 and TRBJ2-1; D ambiguous. Trimming left V 6 bases short and J 0 bases short, with 6 bases between. CDR3 size: 13 residues. Germline V CDR1 and CDR2: SNHLY, FYNNEI. CDR3 in amino acids: CASRVSSYNEQFF. Here the CDR3 DNA reads TGTGCCAGCAGGGTCAGCTCCTACAATGAGCAGTTCTTC.

This clonotype was seen only a few times. This rearrangement joins TRBV20-1 to TRBJ1-5; D unclear. Trimming took 1 base from V and 6 from J, leaving 4 bases between them. Germline V gene lookup returns CDR1 DFQATT and CDR2 SNEGSKA (reference sequence). The CDR3 is 11 residues long. The CDR3 DNA follows: TGCAGTGCTAGAGGGAGTCAGCCCCAGCATTTT. Residues: CSARGSQPQHF.

The V call is TRBV6-5, the J call TRBJ1-1; D not resolved. CDR1 is MNHEY, CDR2 SVGAGI, per germline. V shed 6 bases and J shed 8 bases, with 13 bases lying between them. The CDR3 loop spans 12 amino acids. The CDR3 coding sequence is TGTGCCAGCAGCAGAGGACCGTCGGAAGCTTTCTTT. Its translation: CASSRGPSEAFF.

This clonotype appeared many times. The chain employs TRBV27 and TRBJ1-5, with D perhaps TRBD1 (5 bases). The CDR3 length is 13 residues. Germline CDR1 and CDR2: MNHEY and SMNVEV (reference sequence). Trimming stripped 6 bases from V and 5 bases from J, with 11 bases between. CDR3: CASSIGRDQPQHF. The CDR3 coding sequence is TGTGCCAGCAGCATTGGCAGGGATCAGCCCCAGCATTTT.

This clonotype was recorded a few times. This chain joins TRBV18 and TRBJ1-3; 7 positions agree with TRBD1. V dropped 3 bases and J dropped 0; count of bases not matched to a gene: 5. The CDR3 is 16 amino acids. Germline lookup yields CDR1 KGHSH and CDR2 LQKENI. The CDR3 nucleotides are TGTGCCAGCTCACCTTCGACAGGGAACTCTGGAAACACCATATATTTT. Protein sequence: CASSPSTGNSGNTIYF.